This T cell receptor (beta chain) was profiled in a study of blood T cell repertoires in COVID-19. Study context: Sources were T cells, B-cell-depleted T cells, or PBMCs; the material itself was cDNA or gDNA.

CDR1 is SGHVS, CDR2 FQNEAQ, per germline. The CDR3 is 13 residues long. The V gene end was trimmed by 6 bases and the J gene end by 6 bases; junction bases not matched to a gene: 5. In the authors' methods: Nucleated cell counts were estimated from reference gene primer amplification. The protocol was immunoSEQ multiplex PCR, while the TCRdb copy is restricted to in-frame clones and leaves out a portion. V, J and clone size derive from that table, while D and trimming were established from the DNA sequence. The data contain roughly 670,000 clones, 70% to 90% of them singletons. The clonotype was recovered from a woman younger than 35 with acute or convalescent COVID-19. Input material: peripheral blood. This sequence joins TRBV7-8 and TRBJ2-5, with 9 bases identical to TRBD1. CDR3 DNA sequence: TGTGCCAGCAGTCTGGACAGGGGACAGACCCAGTACTTC. Residues: CASSLDRGQTQYF.